Below, 24 T cell receptor beta chains from the same sample are listed, as sequenced in a study of shared clonotypes between healthy human individuals. The method was immunoSEQ multiplex PCR; TCRdb's version includes in-frame clones alone and lacks a portion of them. The table shows about 2 million clones, with roughly 96% occurring only once. Input material: naive CD4+ T cells sorted from blood. Specified subset: CD45RA+ positively selected. The receptors shown here come from a man aged 18 to 29 in good health.

On this clone: Other DNA sequences from this sample encode an identical CDR3 as well. V usage is TRBV20-1 and J usage is TRBJ2-5; no clear D gene. Deletions cut 1 base from V and 5 bases from J, with 5 bases between. Germline V lookup: CDR1 DFQATT, CDR2 SNEGSKA (reference sequence). This CDR3 has 11 amino acids. This CDR3 is CSARGQETQYF. DNA for the CDR3: TGCAGTGCTAGAGGGCAGGAGACCCAGTACTTC.

The chain has TRBV5-1 and TRBJ1-4; D remains unclear. CDR3 length equals 15 residues. Germline CDR1 is SGHRS and CDR2 is YFSETQ. Trimming pared 1 base from V and 0 bases from J, leaving 7 bases between. This CDR3 is CASSLRGTTNEKLFF. The CDR3 nucleotides read TGCGCCAGCAGCTTGCGAGGGACAACTAATGAAAAACTGTTTTTT.

The chain has TRBV5-1 and TRBJ2-5; TRBD1 agrees at 8 bases. Germline assignment: CDR1 SGHRS and CDR2 YFSETQ. With V trimmed by 7 bases and J by 5 bases, 16 bases remained unmatched. The CDR3 runs to 16 residues. CDR3 loop: CASHQGASAEWETQYF. The CDR3 DNA follows: TGCGCCAGCCACCAGGGGGCTAGCGCCGAGTGGGAGACCCAGTACTTC.

Remarks on this clone: Other nucleotide sequences from this sample produce the same CDR3. The chain joins TRBV5-1 to TRBJ1-1, with D unclear. CDR3 size: 14 residues. V lost 0 bases to trimming and J lost 0 bases, with 6 bases between them. Germline CDR1 SGHRS, CDR2 YFSETQ. The CDR3 DNA sequence: TGCGCCAGCAGCTTGGGCAGGTTGAACACTGAAGCTTTCTTT. Its translation: CASSLGRLNTEAFF. The variable domain in full, completed from reference TRBV5-1 and TRBJ1-1, reads KAGVTQTPRYLIKTRGQQVTLSCSPISGHRSVSWYQQTPGQGLQFLFEYFSETQRNKGNFPGRFSGRQFSNSRSEMNVSTLELGDSALYLCASSLGRLNTEAFFGQGTRLTVV.

The V gene is TRBV5-1, the J gene TRBJ2-3; 11 positions match TRBD2. Trimming cost V 4 bases and J 4 bases; bases outside gene matches: 8. Germline loops: CDR1 SGHRS, CDR2 YFSETQ. This CDR3 comprises 16 residues. CDR3 in DNA: TGCGCCAGCAGCCCTTTAGCGGGAGGGCCGGCAGATACGCAGTATTTT. This gives the protein CASSPLAGGPADTQYF.

The rearrangement links TRBV28 to TRBJ1-6; 9 bases fit TRBD1. The germline V gene has CDR1 MDHEN and CDR2 SYDVKM. The CDR3 runs to 14 residues. The J segment lost 9 bases and the V segment lost 6 bases, leaving 6 bases of the junction unmatched. CDR3: CASRPGQGISPLHF. The CDR3 DNA reads as TGTGCCAGCAGGCCGGGACAGGGAATTTCACCCCTCCACTTT.

The chain links TRBV5-6 to TRBJ2-7; D unclear. The length of the CDR3 is 13 residues. Germline assignment: CDR1 SGHDT and CDR2 YYEEEE. Trimming cost V 6 bases and J 3 bases, with 13 bases left between them. In DNA form, the CDR3 reads TGTGCCAGCACCACGAGGAAAAACTACGAGCAGTACTTC. This codes for CASTTRKNYEQYF.

Worth noting for this clone: The sample has other DNA sequences that encode this CDR3 too. The chain is built from TRBV5-1 and TRBJ1-2; 8 bases are a match to TRBD1. V dropped 3 bases and J dropped 4; count of bases not matched to a gene: 5. The CDR3 totals 14 residues. Looked up from germline, CDR1 is SGHRS and CDR2 is YFSETQ. In nucleotides, the CDR3 is TGCGCCAGCAGCTCGACAGGGGAGGGCTATGGCTACACCTTC. Residues: CASSSTGEGYGYTF.

The chain combines TRBV7-8 with TRBJ2-5; D may be TRBD1 or TRBD2 (5 bases each). Trimming removed 1 base at V and 3 bases at J, with 18 bases between. In germline, CDR1 is SGHVS, CDR2 FQNEAQ. CDR3 length: 17 amino acids. Here the CDR3 reads CASSLVLGVEGKETQYF. The DNA for the CDR3 is TGTGCCAGCAGCTTAGTGTTAGGGGTCGAGGGGAAAGAGACCCAGTACTTC. The complete variable domain, with remaining parts taken from reference TRBV7-8 and TRBJ2-5, reads GAGVSQSPRYKVAKRGQDVALRCDPISGHVSLFWYQQALGQGPEFLTYFQNEAQLDKSGLPSDRFFAERPEGSVSTLKIQRTQQEDSAVYLCASSLVLGVEGKETQYFGPGTRLLVL.

This chain connects TRBV11-2 to TRBJ1-6; the D gene is possibly TRBD1 (6 bases). From germline, CDR1 is SGHAT and CDR2 FQNNGV. The length of the CDR3 is 15 residues. Trimming removed 5 bases from V and 4 bases from J, with 12 bases in between. The CDR3: CASSIQDRYNSPLHF. CDR3 coding DNA: TGTGCCAGCAGCATACAGGACAGATATAATTCACCCCTCCACTTT.

The chain has TRBV2 and TRBJ2-5; perhaps TRBD1 as D (5 bases). This CDR3 is 13 amino acids long. The V gene's germline CDR1 is SNHLY and CDR2 FYNNEI. Deletions cut 7 bases from V and 7 bases from J, with 16 bases between. The CDR3 reads CASIEMGLGTQYF. CDR3 bases: TGTGCCAGCATCGAGATGGGGCTCGGGACCCAGTACTTC.

The genes are TRBV2 and TRBJ1-2, with unresolved D. Trimming left V 4 bases short and J 3 bases short, with 3 bases between. The germline V gene encodes CDR1 SNHLY and CDR2 FYNNEI. The CDR3 loop spans 11 amino acids. This CDR3 reads CASSAHYGYTF. The CDR3 coding sequence is TGTGCCAGCAGTGCCCACTATGGCTACACCTTC.

A single count supports this clone. V is TRBV27 and J is TRBJ1-1, with 8 bases lining up with TRBD1. The CDR3 loop spans 13 amino acids. Germline V CDR1 and CDR2: MNHEY, SMNVEV (reference sequence). Trimming cost V 2 bases and J 11 bases; bases outside gene matches: 7. The CDR3 sequence is CASSLAQGARAFF. The CDR3 nucleotides are TGTGCCAGCAGTTTAGCGCAGGGGGCGCGGGCTTTCTTT.

The chain is built from TRBV30 and TRBJ2-3; 13 nucleotides line up with TRBD2. The CDR3 loop spans 15 amino acids. The V gene's germline CDR1 is GTSNPN and CDR2 SVGIG (reference sequence). V shed 3 bases, J shed 6 bases, and the junction held 6 bases outside the gene matches. CDR3 protein: CAWSPGLAGSDTQYF. The CDR3 DNA is TGTGCCTGGAGCCCGGGACTAGCGGGATCCGATACGCAGTATTTT.

In DNA form, the CDR3 reads TGCAGCGCCCGGGCAGAGACCTATGGCTACACCTTC. Amino acid sequence: CSARAETYGYTF. The chain is built from TRBV29-1 and TRBJ1-2; D is undetermined. V was pared by 7 bases and J by 4 bases, with 13 bases between. The CDR3 is 12 amino acids. Germline CDR1 SQVTM, CDR2 ANQGSEA.

This chain connects TRBV6-1 to TRBJ2-5; weak D call: TRBD1 (5 bases). The CDR3 is 19 amino acids. In germline, CDR1 is MNHNS, CDR2 SASEGT. Deletions cut 1 base from V and 4 bases from J, with 25 bases between. CDR3 in DNA: TGTGCCAGCAGTGAAGACGCAGGGCCCTCCCGAACCCGTTCAGAGACCCAGTACTTC. Encoded protein: CASSEDAGPSRTRSETQYF.

The chain carries TRBV28 and TRBJ1-3; D is perhaps TRBD1 (5 bases). CDR1 MDHEN and CDR2 SYDVKM come from the germline V gene. The CDR3 has 14 residues. Trimming removed 1 base at V and 2 bases at J, with 6 bases between. DNA for the CDR3: TGTGCCAGCAGTTTATCAGGGCCTGGAAACACCATATATTTT. Amino acid sequence: CASSLSGPGNTIYF. The whole variable domain, remainder taken from reference TRBV28 and TRBJ1-3, is DVKVTQSSRYLVKRTGEKVFLECVQDMDHENMFWYRQDPGLGLRLIYFSYDVKMKEKGDIPEGYSVSREKKERFSLILESASTNQTSMYLCASSLSGPGNTIYFGEGSWLTVV.

The CDR3 region has the DNA TGCGCCAGCAGCCAAGCGGGAGGGAACACCGGGGAGCTGTTTTTT. It is translated as CASSQAGGNTGELFF. This sequence joins TRBV4-3 and TRBJ2-2; 7 bases map to TRBD2. J gave up 1 base and V 1 base, and 0 bases lay outside the gene matches. Germline-derived CDR1 and CDR2 are LGHNA and YSLEER. The CDR3 has 15 residues.

This chain joins TRBV9 and TRBJ2-3; D might be TRBD1 or TRBD2, each matching 5 bases. The CDR3 has 16 amino acids. Trimming took off 2 bases at V and 1 base at J, with 14 bases between the two ends. The germline V gene has CDR1 SGDLS and CDR2 YYNGEE. In DNA form, the CDR3 reads TGTGCCAGCAGCGTCGGGGCTGGGAAGGGCACAGATACGCAGTATTTT. It is translated as CASSVGAGKGTDTQYF. The full variable domain, with the rest looked up from reference TRBV9 and TRBJ2-3, is DSGVTQTPKHLITATGQRVTLRCSPRSGDLSVYWYQQSLDQGLQFLIQYYNGEERAKGNILERFSAQQFPDLHSELNLSSLELGDSALYFCASSVGAGKGTDTQYFGPGTRLTVL.

The genes are TRBV10-3 and TRBJ2-7; D possibly matches TRBD1 or TRBD2 (5 bases each). V lost 0 bases, J lost 7 bases, and 13 bases lay in between. The CDR3 has 14 residues. Germline CDR1 is ENHRY and CDR2 is SYGVKD. The CDR3 loop reads CAISESGDAWEQYF. For the CDR3, the DNA is TGTGCCATCAGTGAGTCCGGGGACGCCTGGGAGCAGTACTTC.

Details on this clone: Distinct nucleotide sequences in the sample also encode this CDR3. V is TRBV18 and J is TRBJ1-5; D not resolved. The germline V gene encodes CDR1 KGHSH and CDR2 LQKENI. The CDR3 is 14 residues long. V was trimmed by 1 base and J by 2 bases, leaving 6 bases between them. CDR3: CASSPQEGNQPQHF. DNA for the CDR3: TGTGCCAGCTCACCACAGGAGGGCAATCAGCCCCAGCATTTT.

The rearrangement uses TRBV28 and TRBJ1-2; 7 nucleotides match TRBD1. This CDR3 is built from 14 residues. The germline V gene encodes CDR1 MDHEN and CDR2 SYDVKM. V lost 6 bases, J lost 8 bases, and 12 bases stayed unmatched. The CDR3 DNA sequence: TGTGCCAGCAGCACCTCCACAGGGGAGAAGGGCTACACCTTC. It translates to CASSTSTGEKGYTF.

The chain combines TRBV7-3 with TRBJ1-6, with D maybe TRBD1 (5 bases). In germline, CDR1 is SGHTA, CDR2 FQGTGA. The CDR3 consists of 14 residues. The germline V and J ends were trimmed by 5 bases and 10 bases, with 15 bases remaining between them. For the CDR3, the DNA is TGTGCCAGCAGCCCCCAGGGAGGCAGCTCACCCCTCCACTTT. The encoded protein is CASSPQGGSSPLHF.

The chain carries TRBV23-1 and TRBJ2-3; 12 bases agree with TRBD2. TRBV23-1 is sorted into the ORF group, with uncertain function. The CDR3 consists of 19 residues. Trimming at V came to 4 bases and at J to 4 bases, leaving 15 bases not matched to a gene. The CDR3 is CASSPGGLAGWVPPDTQYF. The CDR3 region has the DNA TGCGCCAGCAGTCCCGGAGGACTAGCGGGATGGGTCCCCCCAGATACGCAGTATTTT.